The entry below describes one TCR beta chain. No antigen is known for it. The CDR3 runs 15 residues. Germline-derived CDR1 and CDR2 are LGHNA and YSLEER. V lost 2 bases to trimming and J lost 6 bases; unmatched junction nucleotides: 5. Noted time point: late sampling 161 to 241 days after vaccination in a few convalescent patients. TCRdb re-analysed the PCR reads in MiXCR, keeping a single row per CDR3 protein. The sample shows about 39,000 distinct CDR3 sequences, around 35% of them seen only once. This record belongs to a study of vaccination and CD4 T cells after COVID-19. Study information: Among convalescent patients, a few were sampled at day 14 and at days 161 to 241 post-vaccination. Whole-study findings and limits: Post-vaccination, and not before, a median roughly 90% of reactive clones appeared in convalescent patients. For SARS-CoV-2-reactive clonotypes, the median went from about 20 to 38, a nonsignificant increase.

The specimen comprised CD4+ T cells from blood, sampled about 7 months after SARS-CoV-2 vaccination. The rearrangement joins TRBV4-3 to TRBJ2-1, with 9 nucleotides matching TRBD2. The source of this sequence is a human donor who had recovered from COVID-19. The DNA for the CDR3 is TGCGCCAGCAGCCAATCCGGGACTAGCTTCAATGAGCAGTTCTTC. Protein sequence: CASSQSGTSFNEQFF.